This TCR beta chain was retrieved from a study of graft-versus-host responses after intestinal transplantation. Study summary: Each transplant was multivisceral, liver-intestinal, or isolated intestinal. Recipients across the board were started on anti-thymocyte globulin induction, then kept on tacrolimus and steroids for 2 to 4 years. Study-wide findings and caveats: Recipient marrow held GvH clones, some first seen in ileum or blood. Allografts of patients with graft-donor T cell macrochimerism showed high graft-versus-host to host-versus-graft clone ratios.

The germline V gene encodes CDR1 LNHDA and CDR2 SQIVND (reference sequence). V dropped 2 bases and J dropped 6; count of bases not matched to a gene: 3. CDR3 length equals 14 residues. Using immunoSEQ multiplex PCR, the repertoire was profiled, and TCRdb retains in-frame clones only, with some absent. Altogether over 100,000 clones are present, 85% to 95% being singletons, with the ten largest covering more than 3%. As to this clone: Its antigen is not identified.

This TCR was recovered from a human donor who received an intestinal transplant. V usage is TRBV19 and J usage is TRBJ1-5; 8 bases line up with TRBD1. The material sequenced was unstimulated CD8+ T cells sorted from spleen or lymph node cells, taken before intestinal transplant. For the CDR3, the DNA is TGTGCCAGTAGTATAAGGACAGGGTTTCAGCCCCAGCATTTT. Residues: CASSIRTGFQPQHF. The full variable domain, in which reference TRBV19 and TRBJ1-5 provide the parts outside the CDR3, is DGGITQSPKYLFRKEGQNVTLSCEQNLNHDAMYWYRQDPGQGLRLIYYSQIVNDFQKGDIAEGYSVSREKKESFPLTVTSAQKNPTAFYLCASSIRTGFQPQHFGDGTRLSIL.